The clone carrying this T cell receptor beta chain appeared many times. This sample was included in a study of T-cell reconstitution after alpha-beta-depleted transplantation in children. V shed 0 bases, J shed 2 bases, and the junction held 4 bases outside the gene matches. Germline V lookup: CDR1 LGHNA, CDR2 YSLEER. The CDR3 consists of 16 residues. Unique molecular identifiers were used to barcode this TCRbeta library. TCRdb ran MiXCR on the PCR reads and lists one entry per CDR3 protein. The data hold 200,000 to 250,000 distinct CDR3 sequences, with about 11% observed a single time. This receptor was identified in a human donor who donated a stem cell graft to a child with acute lymphoblastic leukemia. Sequences were derived from PBMCs from the stem cell graft donor, sampled from the stem cell graft. This chain joins TRBV4-3 and TRBJ2-3, with 8 bases matching TRBD2. The CDR3 here is CASSQDTGGFTDTQYF. In nucleotides, the CDR3 is TGCGCCAGCAGCCAAGATACGGGGGGGTTCACAGATACGCAGTATTTT.